This note documents a single T cell receptor beta chain sequence. At one of its ends the junction is not consistent with the germline gene, which may arise from a read error. Then a second PCR, running roughly 7 to 11 cycles, was carried out with a sample-barcoded 5' primer and a J-beta primer mix. TCRdb reprocessed the 5' RACE reads with MiXCR, giving one entry per CDR3 protein. In the table there are 700,000 to 950,000 distinct CDR3 sequences, around 46% of which are singletons. Germline assignment: CDR1 KGHDR and CDR2 SFDVKD. The CDR3 sequence is 19 residues long. This record belongs to a study of blood T cells in healthy people across ages.

The sequencing input was blood. The TCR sequence derives from a woman aged 60-70 years in good health. V usage is TRBV24-1 and J usage is TRBJ2-1, with D perhaps matching TRBD2 (6 bases). The CDR3 reads CATSDPGVTHSVSYNEQFF. CDR3 nucleotide sequence: TGTGCCACTAGTGATCCGGGGGTAACCCATTCAGTCTCCTACAATGAGCAGTTCTTC.